This passage covers 10 T cell receptor beta chains from one sample sequenced in a study of T-cell reconstitution after alpha-beta-depleted transplantation in children. Unique molecular identifiers tagged the TCRbeta library. MiXCR, applied by TCRdb to the PCR reads, yields one record per CDR3 protein. There are 15,000 to 20,000 distinct CDR3 sequences in the sample; less than 9.5% occur only once, and 35% to 40% lies in the top ten. The sequenced sample was PBMCs, mostly from graft donor cells, obtained 60 days after TCRalphabeta/CD19-depleted stem cell transplant. These receptors originate from a boy younger than two who had a stem cell transplant for Wiskott-Aldrich syndrome, so the T cells may come from the graft donor.

This clonotype was detected many times. The rearrangement uses TRBV7-3 and TRBJ2-1; 12 bases agree with TRBD2. The germline V gene has CDR1 SGHTA and CDR2 FQGTGA. The CDR3 runs 15 residues. With 4 bases clipped from V and 4 bases from J, the junction kept 2 bases outside the gene matches. The DNA of the CDR3 is TGTGCCAGCAGCTCTCTAGCGGGAGGGTACAATGAGCAGTTCTTC. Residues: CASSSLAGGYNEQFF. The full variable domain, with the rest looked up from reference TRBV7-3 and TRBJ2-1, is GAGVSQTPSNKVTEKGKYVELRCDPISGHTALYWYRQSLGQGPEFLIYFQGTGAADDSGLPNDRFFAVRPEGSVSTLKIQRTERGDSAVYLCASSSLAGGYNEQFFGPGTRLTVL.

This chain connects TRBV14 to TRBJ2-1, with D maybe TRBD2 (7 bases). With 4 bases removed from V and 4 bases from J, the gap between germline ends came to 14 bases. CDR1 is SGHDN, CDR2 FVKESK, per germline. CDR3 size: 15 residues. The CDR3 here is CASSRGAGAYNEQFF. The CDR3 DNA sequence: TGTGCCAGCAGCCGGGGGGCGGGAGCTTACAATGAGCAGTTCTTC.

This clonotype has at least ten counts. J is TRBJ1-4 and V is TRBV15, with no clear D. The germline CDR1 and CDR2 sequences are LNHNV and YYDKDF (reference sequence). V was trimmed by 0 bases and J by 12 bases, leaving 20 bases between them. The CDR3 length is 16 residues. The CDR3: CATSRDNPFGLNQLFF. DNA of the CDR3: TGTGCCACCAGCAGAGATAACCCATTTGGTCTGAATCAACTGTTTTTT.

This clonotype was detected only a few times. The chain couples TRBV9 to TRBJ2-1, with 10 bases aligning to TRBD2. V lost 3 bases, J lost 3 bases, and 9 bases stayed unmatched. This CDR3 is 17 amino acids long. In germline, CDR1 is SGDLS, CDR2 YYNGEE. CDR3 residues: CASSGANSGRIYNEQFF. The CDR3 DNA reads as TGTGCCAGCAGCGGTGCAAATAGCGGGAGGATCTACAATGAGCAGTTCTTC.

This clonotype is medium-sized (0.01 to 0.1%). The V and J genes are TRBV29-1 and TRBJ1-1; a weak D match, TRBD1 (5 bases). V was cut by 7 bases and J by 0 bases, with 15 bases left in between. CDR3 length: 14 residues. Germline CDR1 SQVTM, CDR2 ANQGSEA. The CDR3 reads CSEMRGGLNTEAFF. For the CDR3, the DNA is TGCAGCGAGATGCGGGGCGGACTGAACACTGAAGCTTTCTTT. Combining the CDR3 with reference TRBV29-1 and TRBJ1-1 gives the whole variable domain SAVISQKPSRDICQRGTSLTIQCQVDSQVTMMFWYRQQPGQSLTLIATANQGSEATYESGFVIDKFPISRPNLTFSTLTVSNMSPEDSSIYLCSEMRGGLNTEAFFGQGTRLTVV.

This clonotype was seen ten or more times. V usage is TRBV10-2 and J usage is TRBJ2-5, with D tentatively TRBD1 (6 bases). Looked up from germline, CDR1 is WSHSY and CDR2 is SAAADI. The germline V and J ends were trimmed by 7 bases and 5 bases, with 8 bases remaining between them. The CDR3 consists of 11 residues. Here the CDR3 reads CASKTGETQYF. For the CDR3, the DNA is TGCGCCAGCAAAACAGGGGAGACCCAGTACTTC.

This clonotype has a count of ten or more. The chain joins TRBV6-2 or TRBV6-3 to TRBJ1-5; perhaps TRBD1 as D (5 bases). CDR1 MNHEY and CDR2 SVGEGT come from the germline V gene. Trimming shortened V by 7 bases and J by 2 bases, and 24 bases separated the two germline ends. The CDR3 spans 18 residues. The CDR3 bases are TGTGCCAGCAATAATCCTTCCCCGGGGGTAGGCGGCAATCAGCCCCAGCATTTT. This sequence encodes CASNNPSPGVGGNQPQHF.

This clonotype was detected ten times or more. The rearrangement joins TRBV5-1 to TRBJ2-4; a possible D gene is TRBD1 (6 bases). Germline V gene lookup returns CDR1 SGHRS and CDR2 YFSETQ. There are 14 residues in the CDR3. Trimming cost V 5 bases and J 7 bases, with 16 bases left between them. The CDR3 region is CASRVIPGENIQYF. The CDR3 DNA is TGCGCCAGCAGAGTCATCCCAGGGGAGAACATTCAGTACTTC.

In this sample, this clonotype turned up a few times. V is TRBV5-1 and J is TRBJ1-1; D possibly corresponds to TRBD1 (5 bases). CDR3 length: 15 residues. Trimming pared 1 base from V and 3 bases from J, leaving 13 bases between. The germline V gene encodes CDR1 SGHRS and CDR2 YFSETQ. CDR3 protein: CASSLSEQGDTEAFF. For the CDR3, the DNA is TGCGCCAGCAGCTTGAGTGAGCAGGGAGACACTGAAGCTTTCTTT.

This clonotype has ten or more counts. V usage is TRBV6-1 and J usage is TRBJ2-7; 7 positions match TRBD1. Per germline, CDR1 MNHNS and CDR2 SASEGT. V shed 4 bases, J shed 2 bases, and the junction held 8 bases outside the gene matches. The CDR3 has 15 residues. CDR3 DNA: TGTGCCAGCAGTGCTTACAGGGGAGAAGCCTACGAGCAGTACTTC. This gives the protein CASSAYRGEAYEQYF.